These 21 T cell receptor beta chains were all obtained from the same sample, sequenced in a study of T cells in Graves' hyperthyroidism and ophthalmopathy. The source material, RNA transcripts, was used to amplify TCR beta CDR3 regions. Using the HTBI primer set, a first-round RT-PCR was run on the TCR CDR3. One entry per CDR3 protein, called by TCRdb with MiXCR from the multiplex PCR reads. The sample yields fewer than 800,000 distinct CDR3 sequences, about 17% seen once. Sequenced input: blood. These receptors all stem from a man younger than 35 with Graves' hyperthyroidism.

The rearrangement joins TRBV29-1 to TRBJ2-3; 7 bases fit TRBD2. The CDR3 is made up of 13 amino acids. Germline CDR1 is SQVTM and CDR2 is ANQGSEA. Losses at the gene ends were 3 bases for V and 6 bases for J; bases not matched to a gene: 6. Here the CDR3 reads CSVDGTTTDTQYF. Here the CDR3 DNA reads TGCAGCGTTGACGGGACTACTACCGATACGCAGTATTTT.

The CDR3 bases are TGTGCCAGCAGCACAGCGGTGGACGCTGGGGCCAACGTCCTGACTTTC. Its translation is CASSTAVDAGANVLTF. The chain recombines TRBV3-1 with TRBJ2-6, with D perhaps matching TRBD2 (5 bases). CDR1 is LGHDT and CDR2 is YNNKEL in the germline V gene (reference sequence). Between the trimmed V and J ends, which lost 5 bases and 2 bases, there was a span of 13 bases. This CDR3 contains 16 residues.

The sample holds many counts of this clonotype. V gene TRBV6-1 combines with J gene TRBJ1-1, with 8 bases matching TRBD1. V lost 5 bases to trimming and J lost 5 bases; unmatched junction nucleotides: 7. The CDR3 covers 14 residues. From germline, CDR1 is MNHNS and CDR2 SASEGT. CDR3 sequence reads: CASSRGQGGTEAFF. Here the CDR3 DNA reads TGTGCCAGCAGTCGAGGACAGGGAGGAACTGAAGCTTTCTTT.

This clonotype came up many times. The rearrangement links TRBV7-3 to TRBJ1-1, with a weak D call TRBD1 (6 bases). Germline-derived CDR1 and CDR2 are SGHTA and FQGTGA. V lost 2 bases and J 4 bases, leaving 11 bases between the germline ends. The CDR3 loop spans 14 amino acids. CDR3 amino acids: CASSLQQGGTEAFF. The CDR3 nucleotides are TGTGCCAGCAGCTTACAACAGGGAGGCACTGAAGCTTTCTTT.

The table lists this clonotype with many counts. The chain couples TRBV6-1 to TRBJ2-7, with TRBD1 matching 9 bases. This CDR3 is 13 amino acids long. In germline, CDR1 is MNHNS, CDR2 SASEGT. V was pared by 3 bases and J by 7 bases, with 4 bases of the junction left unmatched. The CDR3 coding sequence is TGTGCCAGCAGTGAGGACAGGGGATTGGAGCAGTACTTC. Translated: CASSEDRGLEQYF.

Only a few counts were recorded for this clonotype. This sequence joins TRBV28 and TRBJ2-5; D not certain. This CDR3 has 14 amino acids. Germline V lookup: CDR1 MDHEN, CDR2 SYDVKM. Between the trimmed V and J ends, which lost 1 base and 4 bases, there was a span of 10 bases. The CDR3 nucleotides read TGTGCCAGCAGTTTATTTCTAGTCGGAGAGACCCAGTACTTC. It codes for CASSLFLVGETQYF.

This clonotype has ten or more counts. The CDR3 sequence is CASSLHRSYEQYF. CDR3 nucleotide sequence: TGTGCCAGCAGTTTACACAGATCCTACGAGCAGTACTTC. V and J are TRBV28 and TRBJ2-7; D uncertain. Germline V lookup: CDR1 MDHEN, CDR2 SYDVKM. The CDR3 consists of 13 residues. Trimming left V 2 bases short and J 1 base short, with 6 bases between.

The gene calls are TRBV20-1 and TRBJ2-5, with D perhaps TRBD1 (5 bases). Germline V CDR1 and CDR2: DFQATT, SNEGSKA (reference sequence). The V gene lost 6 bases and the J gene lost 3 bases, with 8 bases spanning the gap. This CDR3 region has 11 residues. This CDR3 reads CSAGPKETQYF. CDR3 bases: TGCAGTGCGGGGCCCAAAGAGACCCAGTACTTC.

This clonotype was seen repeatedly, ten times or more. This chain joins TRBV29-1 and TRBJ2-7, with D possibly being TRBD2 (5 bases). Deletions cut 4 bases from V and 0 bases from J, with 10 bases between. Germline CDR1 SQVTM, CDR2 ANQGSEA. This CDR3 spans 13 amino acids. The CDR3 loop is CSVVTGSSYEQYF. The CDR3 region has the DNA TGCAGCGTTGTGACGGGAAGCTCCTACGAGCAGTACTTC.

The V gene is TRBV9, the J gene TRBJ2-3; weak D call: TRBD2 (6 bases). Between the trimmed V and J ends, which lost 4 bases and 2 bases, there was a span of 17 bases. The CDR3 has 16 residues. Germline V gene data show CDR1 as SGDLS and CDR2 as YYNGEE. CDR3 protein: CASSNTGLMATDTQYF. The CDR3 DNA sequence: TGTGCCAGCAGCAACACGGGACTCATGGCCACAGATACGCAGTATTTT.

The chain is built from TRBV29-1 and TRBJ1-1; no clear D. The CDR3 covers 12 residues. V dropped 1 base and J dropped 7 bases, with 10 bases sitting between them. CDR1 and CDR2 (germline): SQVTM, ANQGSEA. The CDR3 DNA sequence: TGCAGCGTTGAAGTGCAAGGCGTTGAAGCTTTCTTT. Translating it yields CSVEVQGVEAFF.

This clonotype was counted ten times or more. The chain uses TRBV28 and TRBJ1-1; no firm D call. Trimming removed 8 bases from V and 8 bases from J, with 12 bases in between. The germline V gene encodes CDR1 MDHEN and CDR2 SYDVKM. The CDR3 is 11 residues long. This CDR3 is CASRERREAFF. CDR3 in DNA: TGTGCCAGCCGGGAGAGACGGGAAGCTTTCTTT.

The table lists this clonotype with many counts. The J gene is TRBJ2-7, the V gene TRBV6-2 or TRBV6-3; D remains ambiguous. The germline V gene encodes CDR1 MNHEY and CDR2 SVGEGT. V was trimmed by 6 bases and J by 3 bases, leaving 9 bases between them. The CDR3 consists of 12 residues. The CDR3 spells CASSAMFYEQYF. The CDR3 region has the DNA TGTGCCAGCAGCGCTATGTTCTACGAGCAGTACTTC.

This clonotype came up many times. CDR3: CASGFGGATEAFF. In DNA form, the CDR3 reads TGTGCCAGCGGCTTTGGGGGTGCCACTGAAGCTTTCTTT. The chain is built from TRBV2 and TRBJ1-1, with TRBD1 as a possible D gene (5 bases). Germline loops: CDR1 SNHLY, CDR2 FYNNEI. With 8 bases removed from V and 4 bases from J, the gap between germline ends came to 14 bases. The CDR3 covers 13 residues.

The chain has TRBV12-3 or TRBV12-4 and TRBJ2-2; 14 bases fit TRBD2. This CDR3 region has 17 residues. V shed 1 base and J 6 bases; nucleotides not matched to a gene: 4. Here the CDR3 reads CASSLGPGLAGAGELFF. CDR3 sequence (DNA): TGTGCCAGCAGTTTAGGGCCGGGACTAGCGGGAGCCGGGGAGCTGTTTTTT.

Ten or more counts support this clonotype. The chain combines TRBV20-1 with TRBJ2-2, with D unresolved. The CDR3 runs 12 residues. The germline gives CDR1 DFQATT, CDR2 SNEGSKA (reference sequence). The CDR3 is CNPTRNTGELFF. CDR3 bases: TGCAACCCTACAAGGAACACCGGGGAGCTGTTTTTT.

This clonotype has more than one count but fewer than ten. The chain is built from TRBV18 and TRBJ2-2, with D unclear. Trimming pared 0 bases from V and 0 bases from J, leaving 11 bases between. Germline CDR1 KGHSH, CDR2 LQKENI. CDR3 length: 17 residues. This CDR3 is CASSPPGHRTNTGELFF. The CDR3 nucleotides are TGTGCCAGCTCACCACCGGGCCACCGAACGAACACCGGGGAGCTGTTTTTT.

The chain combines TRBV18 with TRBJ2-7, with 7 bases aligning to TRBD2. The CDR3 runs 14 residues. Trimming at V came to 6 bases and at J to 0 bases, leaving 5 bases not matched to a gene. In germline, CDR1 is KGHSH, CDR2 LQKENI. CDR3 DNA sequence: TGTGCCAGCTCTCAAGCGGGACTCTCCTACGAGCAGTACTTC. It specifies CASSQAGLSYEQYF.

This clonotype was seen more than once but under ten times. The chain combines TRBV19 with TRBJ2-7; TRBD1 might be the D (6 bases). The CDR3 has 14 residues. V gave up 5 bases and J gave up 7 bases, with 18 bases separating them. Germline CDR1 is LNHDA and CDR2 is SQIVND (reference sequence). CDR3 nucleotides: TGTGCCAGTAGTTACCGGGACACTCCTCTTGAGCAGTACTTC. This gives the protein CASSYRDTPLEQYF.

V is TRBV18 and J is TRBJ2-3, with 12 bases that match TRBD1. The V gene end was trimmed by 6 bases and the J gene end by 4 bases; junction bases not matched to a gene: 5. This CDR3 has 15 residues. The V gene's germline CDR1 is KGHSH and CDR2 LQKENI. The DNA of the CDR3 is TGTGCCAGCTCCCGGGGGGACAGGGGGCCAGATACGCAGTATTTT. This encodes CASSRGDRGPDTQYF.

The chain has TRBV18 and TRBJ2-7; D gene ambiguous. Trimming pared 1 base from V and 6 bases from J, leaving 13 bases between. The CDR3 has 14 amino acids. Germline CDR1 KGHSH, CDR2 LQKENI. CDR3 residues: CASSPRDTNLEQYF. The CDR3 coding sequence is TGTGCCAGCTCACCACGTGACACCAATCTCGAGCAGTACTTC.